The rows below give T cell receptor beta chains drawn from one sample of a study of blood T cell repertoires in COVID-19. The assay was immunoSEQ multiplex PCR, and TCRdb's table has in-frame clones only and misses some. The top ten clones hold roughly 7% of a sample with some 55,000 clones, around 87% of them seen once. Sequenced: peripheral blood. The source of these receptors is a man aged 60 to 69 with acute or convalescent COVID-19. Both conserved end residues are part of each CDR3. A D gene is named only where the DNA matches it firmly. Size tells how often a clone was seen (once, few, many) or the class of an expanded clone, and some rows leave it out.

D	V	length	J	size	DNA	CDR3
TRBD1	TRBV4-3	16	TRBJ1-2	.	TGCGCCAGCAGCCAAGGAGGGACAGGGAGGAACTATGGCTACACCTTC	CASSQGGTGRNYGYTF
TRBD2	TRBV7-2	13	TRBJ2-1	.	TGTGCCAGCAGAGCTAGCGGGGTCAATGAGCAGTTCTTC	CASRASGVNEQFF
.	TRBV14	14	TRBJ1-6	few	TGTGCCAGCAGCCAAGATTACAGCCATTCACCCCTCCACTTT	CASSQDYSHSPLHF
TRBD1	TRBV5-4	18	TRBJ1-2	.	TGTGCCAGCAGCAACCCCGGGACAGCTATCTTATCTTCCTATGGCTACACCTTC	CASSNPGTAILSSYGYTF
TRBD1	TRBV6-5	14	TRBJ2-1	.	TGTGCCAGCAGTAGCCCCTCAGGGGGCGATGAGCAGTTCTTC	CASSSPSGGDEQFF
.	TRBV7-2	13	TRBJ1-5	.	TGTGCCAGCAGCCAAGACGGGGGACAGCCCCAGCATTTT	CASSQDGGQPQHF
TRBD1	TRBV3-1/TRBV3-2	17	TRBJ1-4	few	TGTGCCAGCAGCCGGATACAGGGGCCGCCCATTAATGAAAAACTGTTTTTT	CASSRIQGPPINEKLFF
.	TRBV28	15	TRBJ2-5	.	TGTGCCAGCAGTATCCTGACAGGTCGTGGGAAGACCCAGTACTTC	CASSILTGRGKTQYF
TRBD1	TRBV7-2	13	TRBJ2-4	.	TGTGCCAGCAGCGGACAGGGGAGGGACATTCAGTACTTC	CASSGQGRDIQYF
TRBD2	TRBV5-4	16	TRBJ2-5	.	TGTGCCAGCAGCGCTGGGGTGACTAGCGGACCTGAGACCCAGTACTTC	CASSAGVTSGPETQYF
TRBD1	TRBV24-1	16	TRBJ2-1	.	TGTGCCACCAGTGATTTGCGGGACAGGGGAGGCAATGAGCAGTTCTTC	CATSDLRDRGGNEQFF
.	TRBV30	16	TRBJ1-4	.	TGTGCCTGGAGTACCTCAGGTACCGCAACTAATGAAAAACTGTTTTTT	CAWSTSGTATNEKLFF
TRBD1	TRBV5-1	18	TRBJ2-1	.	TGCGCCAGCAGCTTGGTCGGGACAGGGCAACTTTTTTACAATGAGCAGTTCTTC	CASSLVGTGQLFYNEQFF
TRBD1	TRBV10-3	14	TRBJ2-3	.	TGTGCCATCAGTGGACAGGGTGAGGCAGATACGCAGTATTTT	CAISGQGEADTQYF
.	TRBV5-1	15	TRBJ2-5	.	TGCGCCAGCAGCCAGGGACTCACTTTGCAAGAGACCCAGTACTTC	CASSQGLTLQETQYF
TRBD2	TRBV30	14	TRBJ2-1	.	TGTGCCTGGAGCCTCGGGGGGGCCTGGAATGAGCAGTTCTTC	CAWSLGGAWNEQFF
.	TRBV6-6	12	TRBJ2-7	.	TGTGCCAGCAGGCCCGACAGTGACGAGCAGTACTTC	CASRPDSDEQYF
.	TRBV12-3/TRBV12-4	12	TRBJ1-2	.	TGTGCCAGCAGTCTACAGGGAAGTGGCTACACCTTC	CASSLQGSGYTF
TRBD2	TRBV19	16	TRBJ2-5	.	TGTGCCAGTAGTCCCATGACTAGCGGGGGGGTCGAGACCCAGTACTTC	CASSPMTSGGVETQYF
TRBD2	TRBV11-2	18	TRBJ2-3	.	TGTGCCAGCAGCTTCCTTCAGACTAGCGGGGGCCGCACAGATACGCAGTATTTT	CASSFLQTSGGRTDTQYF
.	TRBV10-3	14	TRBJ1-2	.	TGTGCCATCAGTGCGGGGGGGGATATCTATGGCTACACCTTC	CAISAGGDIYGYTF
.	TRBV27	16	TRBJ1-2	.	TGTGCCAGCAGTTTAGCCCGGACAGCCTTCAACTATGGCTACACCTTC	CASSLARTAFNYGYTF
.	TRBV24-1	12	TRBJ2-1	.	TGTGCCACCAGTGATGGGGAGCGTGAGCAGTTCTTC	CATSDGEREQFF
TRBD1	TRBV25-1	13	TRBJ1-2	.	TGTGCCAGCAGTGACAACAGGGGGCTAGGCTACACCTTC	CASSDNRGLGYTF
TRBD1	TRBV19	14	TRBJ1-6	.	TGTGCCAGTCTGGCGGGACAGAAGGGTTCACCCCTCCACTTT	CASLAGQKGSPLHF
.	TRBV6-1	16	TRBJ1-2	.	TGTGCCAGCAGTGAAATCTGGGGCGATCCTGGCTATGGCTACACCTTC	CASSEIWGDPGYGYTF
.	TRBV7-3	13	TRBJ2-5	.	TGTGCCAGCAGCTTAAACACCCAAGAGACCCAGTACTTC	CASSLNTQETQYF
.	TRBV6-5	13	TRBJ2-7	.	TGTGCCAGCAGAAGGGAGGCTTATTACGAGCAGTACTTC	CASRREAYYEQYF
TRBD1	TRBV19	16	TRBJ2-3	.	TGTGCCAGTAGTATAGTACCGACAGGGGGCACAGATACGCAGTATTTT	CASSIVPTGGTDTQYF
TRBD2	TRBV5-1	14	TRBJ2-7	.	TGCGCCAGCAGCTTGGCGGGGGGGGCCTACGAGCAGTACTTC	CASSLAGGAYEQYF
.	TRBV24-1	13	TRBJ1-5	.	TGTGCCACCAGTGCAGGGTTTAATCAGCCCCAGCATTTT	CATSAGFNQPQHF
TRBD1	TRBV19	12	TRBJ1-2	.	TGTGCCAGTAGGACAGGGGCGAATGGCTACACCTTC	CASRTGANGYTF
.	TRBV28	14	TRBJ1-5	.	TGTGCCAGCAGTGACAGGCGTAGCAATCAGCCCCAGCATTTT	CASSDRRSNQPQHF
.	TRBV6-5	13	TRBJ1-5	.	TGTGCCAGCAGTTACGGCCTTAATCAGCCCCAGCATTTT	CASSYGLNQPQHF
TRBD2	TRBV7-2	16	TRBJ2-3	.	TGTGCCAGCAGCTTAGCGGGACTAGTGGAGACAGATACGCAGTATTTT	CASSLAGLVETDTQYF
.	TRBV6-6	18	TRBJ2-1	.	TGTGCCAGCAGTCGGCTAGGGGGGGAAGCGAGCTCCTACAATGAGCAGTTCTTC	CASSRLGGEASSYNEQFF
.	TRBV9	14	TRBJ1-2	.	TGTGCCAGCAGCGTAGGATCGAGGGCCTATGGCTACACCTTC	CASSVGSRAYGYTF
.	TRBV15	16	TRBJ1-5	.	TGTGCCACCAGCAGAGGGAGAACCAGCTTCAATCAGCCCCAGCATTTT	CATSRGRTSFNQPQHF
.	TRBV15	14	TRBJ1-4	.	TGTGCCACCAGCAGAGATAGGGGCTCTGAAAAACTGTTTTTT	CATSRDRGSEKLFF
TRBD1	TRBV4-3	17	TRBJ1-6	.	TGCGCCAGCAGCCAGACTTTCCCGGACAGGGGAAATTCACCCCTCCACTTT	CASSQTFPDRGNSPLHF
.	TRBV6-4	15	TRBJ1-2	.	TGTGCCAGCAGTGACTCTTCAGCGCCTAACTATGGCTACACCTTC	CASSDSSAPNYGYTF
TRBD1	TRBV10-3	14	TRBJ1-1	.	TGTGCCATCAGACCTACAGGGGGGGCCACTGAAGCTTTCTTT	CAIRPTGGATEAFF
.	TRBV2	16	TRBJ1-3	.	TGTGCCAGCGGCCATGATAGAGCGAGCTCTGGAAACACCATATATTTT	CASGHDRASSGNTIYF
TRBD2	TRBV9	18	TRBJ2-1	few	TGTGCCAGCAGCGTTGAGGGAGGACTAGCGGGCTCCTACAATGAGCAGTTCTTC	CASSVEGGLAGSYNEQFF
.	TRBV11-2	13	TRBJ2-1	.	TGTGCCAGCAGCCTGGACAGCCTCAATGAGCAGTTCTTC	CASSLDSLNEQFF
.	TRBV5-6	16	TRBJ2-7	few	TGTGCCAGCAGGCCCGGATCGGGGGTCGTAGCCTACGAGCAGTACTTC	CASRPGSGVVAYEQYF
.	TRBV2	13	TRBJ2-3	.	TGTGCCAGCAGGCGGGTAGTAGGAGATACGCAGTATTTT	CASRRVVGDTQYF
.	TRBV21-1	16	TRBJ2-2	.	TGTGCCAGCAGCGAGGACAGGGGCTCTGGATCCGGGGAGCTGTTTTTT	CASSEDRGSGSGELFF
.	TRBV7-2	16	TRBJ2-7	.	TGTGCCAGCAGTTTTCACATCCGGGACTCCTCCTACGAGCAGTACTTC	CASSFHIRDSSYEQYF
.	TRBV19	15	TRBJ2-7	.	TGTGCCAGTAGTTTCGGAACTGGAGGCTCCTACGAGCAGTACTTC	CASSFGTGGSYEQYF
TRBD1	TRBV5-4	13	TRBJ2-7	once	TGTGCCAGCAATGGACAGGGTCCAGCCGAGCAGTACTTC	CASNGQGPAEQYF